This TCR beta chain was identified during a study of blood T cell repertoires in COVID-19. Data came from immunoSEQ multiplex PCR; TCRdb stores just in-frame clones and leaves some out. The table includes 150,000 to 200,000 clones, roughly 80% detected once. Germline CDR1 is SEHNR and CDR2 is FQNEAQ (reference sequence). CDR3 length: 18 residues. V was pared by 1 base and J by 1 base, with 19 bases between. This clone was observed once. This sequence was found in a woman aged 60-75 years with acute COVID-19. The chain combines TRBV7-9 with TRBJ1-1; tentative D call: TRBD1 (6 bases). The sequenced sample consisted of PBMCs or T cells enriched from blood (not recorded which). The CDR3 sequence: CASSLGVGRAGANTEAFF. Written as DNA, the CDR3 is TGTGCCAGCAGCTTAGGGGTCGGGCGTGCGGGGGCGAACACTGAAGCTTTCTTT.